In this sample, the clone carrying this TCR beta chain turned up a few times. Its cognate antigen is unknown. The data stem from a study of human T cells and chemical hapten exposure. Study results and limitations: Higher patch test scores went with higher counts of PT1 expanded TCRs.

The sample's time point: patch test 2, 6 weeks after DPC sensitization. Noted treatment: therapeutic diphenylcyclopropenone sensitization with weekly scalp DPC. Separate cDNA molecules received unique molecular identifiers, which the library attached to them. TCRdb analysed the RACE reads with MiXCR anew, one entry per CDR3 protein. The sample consists of about 350,000 distinct CDR3 sequences, 6% to 7% of them appearing once. V lost 3 bases, J lost 1 base, and 13 bases lay in between. Germline-derived CDR1 and CDR2 are DFQATT and SNEGSKA (reference sequence). CDR3 length equals 14 residues. The TCR comes from a woman aged 18-29 years with alopecia areata. Some clones in this sample may be carry-over from other donors' samples. The sequenced sample was whole blood, obtained in connection with sensitization to the hapten diphenylcyclopropenone (DPC). The chain is built from TRBV20-1 and TRBJ2-7, with D possibly matching TRBD1 (6 bases). CDR3 nucleotides: TGCAGTGCTAGTTGGACAGCTAGATCCTACGAGCAGTACTTC. Translating gives CSASWTARSYEQYF.